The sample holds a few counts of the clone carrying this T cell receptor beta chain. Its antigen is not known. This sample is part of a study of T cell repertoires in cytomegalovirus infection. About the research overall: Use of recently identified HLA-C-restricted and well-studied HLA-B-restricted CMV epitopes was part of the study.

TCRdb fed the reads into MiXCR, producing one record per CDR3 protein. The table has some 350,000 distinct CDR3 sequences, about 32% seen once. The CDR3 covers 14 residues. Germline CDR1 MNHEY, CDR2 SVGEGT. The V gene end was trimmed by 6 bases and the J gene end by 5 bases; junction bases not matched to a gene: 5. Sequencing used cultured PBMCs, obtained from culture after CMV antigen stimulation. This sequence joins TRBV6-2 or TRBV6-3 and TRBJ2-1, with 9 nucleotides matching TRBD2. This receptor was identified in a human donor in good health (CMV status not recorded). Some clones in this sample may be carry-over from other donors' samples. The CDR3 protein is CASSLSGSDNEQFF. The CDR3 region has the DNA TGTGCCAGCAGCCTTAGCGGGAGCGACAATGAGCAGTTCTTC.